This T cell receptor (beta chain) came from a study of shared clonotypes between healthy human individuals. Study results and caveats: Sharing across several donors was seen in 4.5% to 5.5% of naive CD4 clonotypes.

Naive CD8 cells, CD45RO-negative and positively selected for CCR7, excluded terminally differentiated effector memory CD45RA+ cells. As regards this clone: The antigen remains undetermined.

CDR1 and CDR2 (germline): SGDLS, YYNGEE. V was shortened by 0 bases and J by 2 bases, with 13 bases between the two germline ends. The CDR3 sequence is 16 residues long. In the original analysis: ImmunoSEQ output held junction-only sequences without quality scores, so filtering differed. TCRdb's table, derived via immunoSEQ multiplex PCR, lists solely in-frame clones and lacks some. V and J calls and clone size are given by that table; D and trimming were obtained from the DNA. Seen here are roughly 2,000,000 clones, approximately 92% observed once, and the top ten hold under 2%. This sequence originates from a man in his late teens or twenties in good health. Some clones in this sample may be carry-over from other donors' samples. The sample consisted of naive CD8+ T cells from PBMCs. The chain recombines TRBV9 with TRBJ2-3, with D perhaps matching TRBD2 (5 bases). The CDR3, as DNA: TGTGCCAGCAGCGTAGAGGGCGGGCCAACCACAGATACGCAGTATTTT. This encodes CASSVEGGPTTDTQYF.